Listed below are T cell receptor beta chains from one sample, sequenced in a study of early T cells in non-severe SARS-CoV-2 infection. Each CDR3 protein is one row after TCRdb ran MiXCR on the 5' RACE reads. This sample carries 15,000 to 20,000 distinct CDR3 sequences, roughly 5% of them seen once, and the ten largest clones take about 6.7%. Specimen: whole blood. The receptor set was obtained from an adult who was a healthcare worker with PCR-confirmed SARS-CoV-2 infection or an uninfected control (not recorded which). The CDR3 runs from the conserved cysteine through the conserved F or W. The D gene is left open where the match is weak. Size values are once, few and many counts, or a class for expanded clones, and some rows have none.

clone size	D gene	V gene	J gene	CDR3 protein	CDR3 DNA
NA	NA	TRBV7-6	TRBJ2-5	CASSSQRRGAIQETQYF	TGTGCCAGCAGCTCCCAGCGTCGTGGGGCCATCCAAGAGACCCAGTACTTC
few	NA	TRBV5-1	TRBJ2-3	CASSPQWGNAQYF	TGCGCCAGCAGCCCGCAGTGGGGGAACGCGCAGTATTTT
many	TRBD2	TRBV4-1	TRBJ2-2	CASGLAGDTGELFF	TGCGCCAGCGGACTAGCGGGAGACACCGGGGAGCTGTTTTTT
medium-sized	NA	TRBV7-2	TRBJ2-3	CASSPQYFPTDTQYF	TGTGCCAGCAGCCCTCAGTATTTCCCCACAGATACGCAGTATTTT
medium-sized	TRBD1	TRBV6-6	TRBJ1-2	CASSPSQFNDRGLYGYTF	TGTGCCAGCAGCCCCTCCCAATTTAACGACAGGGGGCTGTATGGCTACACCTTC
few	TRBD2	TRBV9	TRBJ2-7	CASSPRDYNYEQYF	TGTGCCAGCAGCCCCAGGGACTACAACTACGAGCAGTACTTC
many	NA	TRBV18	TRBJ1-2	CASSPSDGYTF	TGTGCCAGCTCACCAAGCGATGGCTACACCTTC
few	NA	TRBV20-1	TRBJ1-2	CSARVNYGYTF	TGCAGTGCTAGGGTTAACTATGGCTACACCTTC
few	NA	TRBV27	TRBJ2-7	CASGGRVNEQYF	TGTGCCAGCGGGGGCAGGGTTAACGAGCAGTACTTC
many	NA	TRBV18	TRBJ2-1	CASSSYGGVAGNEQFF	TGTGCCAGCTCAAGTTACGGGGGAGTGGCTGGGAATGAGCAGTTCTTC
medium-sized	NA	TRBV12-3/TRBV12-4	TRBJ1-3	CASSLSGGVNTIYF	TGTGCCAGCAGTTTATCGGGTGGTGTGAACACCATATATTTT
many	NA	TRBV20-1	TRBJ2-1	CSARSLGEQFF	TGCAGTGCTAGAAGTCTCGGCGAGCAGTTCTTC
many	NA	TRBV12-3/TRBV12-4	TRBJ2-3	CASSRTTKTQYF	TGTGCCAGTTCGAGAACCACCAAGACGCAGTATTTT
NA	TRBD2	TRBV7-3	TRBJ2-2	CASSLTSGTGELFF	TGTGCCAGCAGCTTAACTAGCGGGACCGGGGAGCTGTTTTTT
many	NA	TRBV10-1	TRBJ2-3	CASSELSSTDTQYF	TGCGCCAGCAGTGAGCTATCTAGCACAGATACGCAGTATTTT
many	TRBD2	TRBV5-1	TRBJ2-3	CASSLLVTSGSDADTQYF	TGCGCCAGCAGCTTGCTTGTGACTAGCGGGAGTGACGCAGATACGCAGTATTTT
medium-sized	NA	TRBV5-4	TRBJ2-7	CASSGRGEQYF	TGTGCCAGCAGCGGCAGGGGCGAGCAGTACTTC
many	NA	TRBV30	TRBJ1-3	CAWLNRVSGNTIYF	TGTGCCTGGCTGAACAGAGTCTCTGGAAACACCATATATTTT
many	NA	TRBV28	TRBJ2-3	CASTNRVEADTQYF	TGTGCCAGTACAAATCGGGTAGAAGCAGATACGCAGTATTTT
NA	NA	TRBV20-1	TRBJ2-1	CSARGAGTNEQFF	TGCAGTGCTAGAGGGGCGGGAACTAATGAGCAGTTCTTC
many	TRBD2	TRBV20-1	TRBJ2-3	CSARVEREPTDTQYF	TGCAGTGCTAGGGTGGAGCGGGAACCCACAGATACGCAGTATTTT
many	NA	TRBV7-9	TRBJ2-7	CASSSFYGPSTEEQYF	TGTGCCAGCAGCTCCTTTTACGGTCCAAGCACAGAGGAGCAGTACTTC
many	NA	TRBV2	TRBJ1-4	CASSEGGPNEKLFF	TGTGCCAGCAGTGAGGGGGGCCCCAATGAAAAACTGTTTTTT
many	NA	TRBV11-2	TRBJ2-5	CASSWDSQETQYF	TGTGCCAGCAGCTGGGACTCTCAAGAGACCCAGTACTTC
medium-sized	TRBD2	TRBV5-1	TRBJ2-5	CASTFDGRETQYF	TGCGCCAGCACCTTTGACGGGAGGGAGACCCAGTACTTC
few	NA	TRBV20-1	TRBJ1-1	CSANWGTEAFF	TGCAGTGCTAACTGGGGAACTGAAGCTTTCTTT
many	NA	TRBV3-1	TRBJ1-1	CASSPNLQGKAFF	TGTGCCAGCAGTCCAAACCTTCAGGGGAAAGCTTTCTTT
many	NA	TRBV10-1	TRBJ2-5	CASSESRGIETQYF	TGCGCCAGCAGTGAGAGCCGAGGGATAGAGACCCAGTACTTC
few	TRBD1	TRBV27	TRBJ1-2	CASSLGQGARLGGYTF	TGTGCCAGCAGTTTGGGACAGGGGGCGAGGCTGGGAGGCTACACCTTC
many	TRBD1	TRBV7-6	TRBJ1-1	CASSPGQGEAFF	TGTGCCAGCAGCCCCGGACAGGGGGAAGCTTTCTTT
NA	NA	TRBV10-2	TRBJ2-1	CASSARHEQFF	TGCGCCAGCAGTGCCAGACATGAGCAGTTCTTC
few	NA	TRBV7-9	TRBJ1-1	CASRPPLEMSTEAFF	TGTGCCAGCAGACCTCCCCTTGAAATGAGCACTGAAGCTTTCTTT
many	TRBD2	TRBV24-1	TRBJ2-1	CATSDFGLAGELEQFF	TGTGCCACCAGTGATTTTGGCCTAGCGGGAGAACTTGAGCAGTTCTTC
many	TRBD1	TRBV18	TRBJ1-1	CASSSGQGTTSEAFF	TGTGCCAGCTCATCGGGACAGGGGACGACGTCTGAAGCTTTCTTT
many	NA	TRBV19	TRBJ2-2	CASQDLGPGELFF	TGTGCCAGTCAGGACTTAGGCCCCGGGGAGCTGTTTTTT
many	NA	TRBV6-5	TRBJ1-2	CASNGHEGVYGYTF	TGTGCCAGCAATGGGCACGAAGGGGTCTATGGCTACACCTTC
many	NA	TRBV11-2	TRBJ2-3	CASSLSPTHTQYF	TGTGCCAGCAGCTTATCGCCTACACATACGCAGTATTTT
few	NA	TRBV6-5	TRBJ1-2	CASSKQGANGYTF	TGTGCCAGCAGTAAACAGGGAGCCAATGGCTACACCTTC
medium-sized	NA	TRBV7-2	TRBJ1-1	CASSFDRRGTEAFF	TGTGCCAGCAGCTTTGACAGGAGAGGAACTGAAGCTTTCTTT
NA	TRBD1	TRBV7-2	TRBJ1-4	CASKGGASNEKLFF	TGTGCCAGCAAAGGGGGCGCGTCTAATGAAAAACTGTTTTTT
many	NA	TRBV6-5	TRBJ1-3	CASSSSRSNTIYF	TGTGCCAGCAGTTCGAGTCGTTCAAACACCATATATTTT
NA	NA	TRBV11-2	TRBJ2-2	CASSLGLPNTGELFF	TGTGCCAGCAGCTTAGGACTTCCGAACACCGGGGAGCTGTTTTTT
many	TRBD2	TRBV6-1	TRBJ2-5	CASTRTSVMETQYF	TGTGCCAGCACCCGAACTAGCGTCATGGAGACCCAGTACTTC
NA	TRBD1	TRBV12-3/TRBV12-4	TRBJ1-1	CASSLRGQGDEAFF	TGTGCCAGCAGTTTAAGGGGGCAGGGGGATGAAGCTTTCTTT
many	TRBD2	TRBV28	TRBJ2-3	CASSHPFGLADTDTQYF	TGTGCCAGCAGTCATCCCTTCGGACTAGCGGACACAGATACGCAGTATTTT
many	TRBD2	TRBV24-1	TRBJ2-1	CATSHVAGGPWNEQFF	TGTGCCACCAGTCACGTGGCGGGAGGGCCGTGGAATGAGCAGTTCTTC
few	NA	TRBV29-1	TRBJ1-1	CSVSKGGMNTEAFF	TGCAGCGTCTCAAAGGGGGGCATGAACACTGAAGCTTTCTTT
few	NA	TRBV7-9	TRBJ2-1	CASSLAITTYRTANEQFF	TGTGCCAGCAGCTTAGCGATAACTACTTACCGGACAGCTAATGAGCAGTTCTTC
medium-sized	TRBD1	TRBV12-3/TRBV12-4	TRBJ2-3	CASSSRTGSTQYF	TGTGCCAGCAGTTCCAGGACAGGGAGTACGCAGTATTTT
NA	NA	TRBV20-1	TRBJ1-1	CSARGPENTEAFF	TGCAGTGCTAGGGGGCCGGAGAACACTGAAGCTTTCTTT
few	NA	TRBV28	TRBJ2-3	CASQLGTGWNTQYF	TGTGCCAGCCAGCTCGGAACAGGGTGGAATACGCAGTATTTT
many	NA	TRBV3-1	TRBJ1-2	CASSHLIPVPDGYTF	TGTGCCAGCAGCCATCTCATCCCAGTTCCGGACGGCTACACCTTC
NA	NA	TRBV7-9	TRBJ2-2	CASTLGNTGELFF	TGTGCCAGCACCCTCGGGAACACCGGGGAGCTGTTTTTT
medium-sized	TRBD1	TRBV20-1	TRBJ2-3	CSARVQGTGTDTQYF	TGCAGTGCTAGAGTGCAGGGGACAGGCACAGATACGCAGTATTTT
medium-sized	TRBD2	TRBV20-1	TRBJ2-1	CSAGRSGRAFPRSYNEQFF	TGCAGTGCGGGGAGGAGCGGGAGGGCCTTCCCACGCTCCTACAATGAGCAGTTCTTC
many	NA	TRBV6-6	TRBJ1-2	CASSYPEIANYGYTF	TGTGCCAGCAGTTACCCGGAAATCGCTAACTATGGCTACACCTTC
many	NA	TRBV7-2	TRBJ2-6	CASSRPGAGANVLTF	TGTGCCAGCAGCCGGCCAGGGGCTGGGGCCAACGTCCTGACTTTC
many	NA	TRBV7-9	TRBJ2-3	CASSFGGADTQYF	TGTGCCAGCAGCTTTGGCGGGGCGGATACGCAGTATTTT
few	NA	TRBV7-2	TRBJ2-3	CASSSLTDTQYF	TGTGCCAGCAGTAGCCTCACAGATACGCAGTATTTT